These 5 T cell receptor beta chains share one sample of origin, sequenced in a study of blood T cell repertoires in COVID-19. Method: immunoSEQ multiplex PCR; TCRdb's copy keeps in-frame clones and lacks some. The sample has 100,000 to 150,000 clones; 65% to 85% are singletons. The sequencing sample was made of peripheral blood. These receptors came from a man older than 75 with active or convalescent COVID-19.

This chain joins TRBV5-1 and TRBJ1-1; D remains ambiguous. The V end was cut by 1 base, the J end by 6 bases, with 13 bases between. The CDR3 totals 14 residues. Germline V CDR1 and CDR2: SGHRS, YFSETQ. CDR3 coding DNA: TGCGCCAGCAGCTTGTCGGCCGGGAGCCCTGAAGCTTTCTTT. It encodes CASSLSAGSPEAFF.

In DNA form, the CDR3 reads TGTGCCAGCAGCCCAGGACAGGGGAGGGCAGATACGCAGTATTTT. Translating gives CASSPGQGRADTQYF. The chain couples TRBV11-3 to TRBJ2-3; TRBD1 matches 9 bases. Per the germline V gene, CDR1 is SGHNT and CDR2 is YENEEA. Trimming at V came to 5 bases and at J to 4 bases, leaving 7 bases not matched to a gene. CDR3 length equals 15 residues.

The CDR3 DNA is TGTGCCAGCAGTGTAGGGACAGATGGCTACACCTTC. Residues: CASSVGTDGYTF. The chain couples TRBV2 to TRBJ1-2; the match to TRBD1 covers 7 bases. Trimming cost V 4 bases and J 6 bases; bases outside gene matches: 2. CDR3 length equals 12 residues. Germline V gene data show CDR1 as SNHLY and CDR2 as FYNNEI. Complete variable domain (other parts from reference TRBV2 and TRBJ1-2): EPEVTQTPSHQVTQMGQEVILRCVPISNHLYFYWYRQILGQKVEFLVSFYNNEISEKSEIFDDQFSVERPDGSNFTLKIRSTKLEDSAMYFCASSVGTDGYTFGSGTRLTVV.

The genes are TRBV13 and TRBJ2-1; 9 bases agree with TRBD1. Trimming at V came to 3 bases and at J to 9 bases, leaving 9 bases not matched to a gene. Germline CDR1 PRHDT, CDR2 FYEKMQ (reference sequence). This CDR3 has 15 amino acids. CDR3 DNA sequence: TGTGCCAGCAGCTTTCGGGACAGGGAGTCGGGTGAGCAGTTCTTC. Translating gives CASSFRDRESGEQFF. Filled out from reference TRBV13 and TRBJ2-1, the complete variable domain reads AAGVIQSPRHLIKEKRETATLKCYPIPRHDTVYWYQQGPGQDPQFLISFYEKMQSDKGSIPDRFSAQQFSDYHSELNMSSLELGDSALYFCASSFRDRESGEQFFGPGTRLTVL.

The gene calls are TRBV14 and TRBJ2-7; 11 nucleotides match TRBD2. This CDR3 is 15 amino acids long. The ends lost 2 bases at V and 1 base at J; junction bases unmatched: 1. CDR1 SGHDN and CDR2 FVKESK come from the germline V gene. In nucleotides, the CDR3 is TGTGCCAGCAGCCAACTAGCGGGGGGATCCTACGAGCAGTACTTC. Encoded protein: CASSQLAGGSYEQYF.